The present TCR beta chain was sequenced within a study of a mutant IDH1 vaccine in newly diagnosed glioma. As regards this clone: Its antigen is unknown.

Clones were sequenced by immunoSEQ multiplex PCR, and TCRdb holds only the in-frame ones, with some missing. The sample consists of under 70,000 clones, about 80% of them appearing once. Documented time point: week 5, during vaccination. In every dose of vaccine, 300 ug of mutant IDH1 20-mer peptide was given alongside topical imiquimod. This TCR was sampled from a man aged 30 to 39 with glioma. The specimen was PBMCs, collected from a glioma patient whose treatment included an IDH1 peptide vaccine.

Written as DNA, the CDR3 is TGTGCCAGCAGTTACGAGGCTTACACCGGGGAGCTGTTTTTT. Translation gives CASSYEAYTGELFF. V usage is TRBV6-6 and J usage is TRBJ2-2, with no clear D. The CDR3 runs to 14 residues. With 2 bases removed from V and 3 bases from J, the gap between germline ends came to 7 bases. Germline CDR1 is MNHNY and CDR2 is SVGAGI (reference sequence).